This TCR beta chain was identified in a study of T cells in Graves' hyperthyroidism and ophthalmopathy (dated by TCRdb to the late 2010s). Broadly, across the study: To identify distinguishing TCR V-J signatures, a discovery cohort of 90 to 100 patients was used, comprising 43 with Graves' ophthalmopathy and under 60 with stable Graves' hyperthyroidism. An independent validation cohort of fewer than 20 hyperthyroidism patients and 17 patients who later progressed to ophthalmopathy tested prospective prediction of ophthalmopathy. For training and testing, the 80 to 100 patients in the discovery cohort were randomly divided in a 7:3 ratio. Thyroid tissue and blood T-cell repertoires from about six Graves' hyperthyroidism patients were also compared in the study. After blood sampling, hyperthyroidism patients were treated with methimazole at a starting dose of 30 mg daily, and ophthalmopathy patients were treated with high-dose intravenous methylprednisolone. TCR Vbeta CDR3 sequencing of roughly 140 peripheral blood samples (over 40 ophthalmopathy, about 75 hyperthyroidism and roughly 17 progressor patients) is reported in the paper. Beyond this particular receptor, the publication reports: During validation, the model predicted progression to ophthalmopathy a median of around six months ahead of onset, with more than 55% sensitivity and roughly 75% specificity. A 13 V-J signature model separated ophthalmopathy from stable hyperthyroidism, with approximately 87% sensitivity and about 81% specificity in cross-validation and 80%/75% in testing. Sample size was not statistically predetermined, and blinding of investigators to group allocation was not performed. Most expanded thyroid clonotypes (frequency above 0.001) were also found in blood, which suggests that blood repertoires may mirror thyroid immune responses.

Notes on this clonotype: Its antigen has not been determined. No base quality information exists; no much larger clone differs at one position.

Graves' hyperthyroidism was defined as stable when no progression to ophthalmopathy occurred over 18 months of follow-up. The hyperthyroidism patients were between 18 and 65 years old and newly diagnosed, with a disease duration of less than 2 months. Patients with uncontrolled infections, other autoimmune diseases, pregnancy or lactation were excluded. Diagnoses were based on clinical symptoms, serum thyroxine and TRAb, thyroid ultrasound and orbital computed tomography. Total RNA was extracted with Trizol reagent, and quality was checked on an Agilent 2100 Bioanalyzer. The TCR beta CDR3 regions were amplified from RNA transcripts. The first round of RT-PCR for the TCR CDR3 was performed with the HTBI primer set and the Qiagen OneStep RT-PCR kit. Libraries were constructed in a second round of multiplex PCR, after which size selection and purification were carried out. Paired-end sequencing of the libraries was performed with 100 bp reads on an Illumina HiSeq2000. The authors' pipeline ran thus. Raw data were processed with SOAPnuke, discarding reads with adapters, uncalled bases, mean Phred below 15, or no exact constant-primer or identifier match. COPE v1.2.5 was used to merge the high-quality paired reads, and each unique nucleotide sequence was defined as a clonotype. Clonotypes were aligned to IMGT TRBV, TRBD and TRBJ reference segments using MiTCR v1.1. The analysis was restricted to V-J combinations with a frequency above 0.0001, which together covered just over 98% of the repertoires. The TCS score was defined as F50 (clonal expansion) divided by E x V (chaos), with BLOSUM62-based TCRdist calculated between CDR3 peptides within each V-J. Welch's t-statistics and random forest reduced 450 to 600 V-J features to 13, which were used in a naive Bayes classifier (R e1071). The public sequencing data were trimmed at Q25 with fastp and processed into clonotypes with MiXCR by TCRdb, which kept only in-frame beta chains. Each record represents a unique CDR3 protein, reported with the most common genes and DNA among its rows. The V and J calls were not made by the authors but by TCRdb's processing. The sample table contains hundreds of thousands of distinct CDR3 sequences; only one count was recorded for around 46% of them. The biggest ten clones account for just under 8.5% of the sample.

Input material: peripheral blood or thyroid tissue (not recorded which). The sequence derives from a woman between 18 and 29 years old with Graves' hyperthyroidism. Donor details come from another sample of the same person, matched by shared clones.

The DNA is TGTGCCAGCAGTCCCCCAGCAGCCTATGGCTACACCTTC. This yields the protein CASSPPAAYGYTF. The sequence joins TRBV7-2 to TRBJ1-2; no D segment can be confidently identified. The junction shows trimming of 6 bases on V and 4 bases on J, plus 12 bases between the germline ends. Sequences SGHTA (CDR1) and FQGNSA (CDR2) are obtained from the germline V gene. Spanning cysteine to phenylalanine, the CDR3 consists of 13 amino acids. Only the CDR3 part of the read is kept: 39 bases, read in frame from the first base.